Detailed here is one TCR beta chain. Its antigen is undetermined. This record belongs to a study of cytomegalovirus exposure and HLA in healthy donors. Findings and caveats of the study: Cytomegalovirus-associated TCR beta chains were listed, numbering 150 to 200.

PCR involved 60 Vbeta and 13 Jbeta primers. The authors' processing: There were about 80 million unique TCR beta chains by a later count, and 10 million to 12 million of them were shared. Some clones are missing from TCRdb's copy, which holds only in-frame ones; the method was immunoSEQ multiplex PCR. That table supplies the V and J calls and clone size; D and trimming were determined from the DNA. This table holds around 150,000 clones, around 80% found once. Germline values: CDR1 SEHNR, CDR2 FQNEAQ (reference sequence). V dropped 1 base and J dropped 8; count of bases not matched to a gene: 5. The CDR3 is made up of 15 amino acids.

The genes are TRBV7-9 and TRBJ2-1, with 10 nucleotides matching TRBD2. Sample: PBMCs. This sequence was found in a human donor in good health. The CDR3 here is CASSLVASGGDEQFF. CDR3 bases: TGTGCCAGCAGCTTAGTGGCTAGCGGGGGAGATGAGCAGTTCTTC.